A selection of T cell receptor beta chains follows, all from one sample in a study of tumor-infiltrating lymphocytes in primary liver carcinoma. TCRdb re-analysed the multiplex PCR reads in MiXCR, keeping a single row per CDR3 protein. Among approximately 24,000 distinct CDR3 sequences listed, about three quarters were seen once. The sequenced sample consisted of liver tumor tissue from sampling region 3. The receptors were sampled from a man between 40 and 49 years old with primary liver carcinoma and hepatitis B virus infection. The CDR3 runs from the conserved cysteine through the conserved F or W. Each record gives: D gene, V gene, clone size, J gene, CDR3 length, CDR3 protein, CDR3 DNA. The D gene is left open where the match is weak. Expanded clones are given a class, and other clones once, few, many or no size at all.

d_call: TRBD2
v_call: TRBV18
clone_size: .
j_call: TRBJ2-5
cdr3_length: 16
cdr3_aa: CASSLRTSGGGKTQYF
cdr3_nt: TGTGCCAGCTCACTAAGGACTAGTGGGGGTGGGAAGACCCAGTACTTC

d_call: .
v_call: TRBV24-1
clone_size: once
j_call: TRBJ2-7
cdr3_length: 13
cdr3_aa: CATSGGSTYEQYF
cdr3_nt: TGTGCCACCAGTGGCGGCAGCACCTACGAGCAGTACTTC

d_call: .
v_call: TRBV7-8
clone_size: .
j_call: TRBJ2-1
cdr3_length: 14
cdr3_aa: CASNPDWIYNEQFF
cdr3_nt: TGTGCCAGCAACCCGGACTGGATCTACAATGAGCAGTTCTTC

d_call: .
v_call: TRBV11-2
clone_size: .
j_call: TRBJ2-1
cdr3_length: 14
cdr3_aa: CVSSLYRLVSQHFF
cdr3_nt: TGTGTCAGCAGCTTATACCGGCTAGTTAGTCAGCACTTCTTC

d_call: TRBD1
v_call: TRBV4-1
clone_size: .
j_call: TRBJ1-2
cdr3_length: 14
cdr3_aa: CASGRGDRNYGYTF
cdr3_nt: TGTGCCAGCGGCCGAGGGGACAGAAACTATGGCTACACCTTC

d_call: .
v_call: TRBV10-2
clone_size: .
j_call: TRBJ1-1
cdr3_length: 11
cdr3_aa: CASSVGHDAFF
cdr3_nt: TGCGCCAGCAGTGTAGGGCACGATGCTTTCTTT

d_call: .
v_call: TRBV13
clone_size: .
j_call: TRBJ2-7
cdr3_length: 12
cdr3_aa: CASSLGLVEQYF
cdr3_nt: TGTGCCAGCAGCTTAGGGCTCGTCGAGCAATACTTC

d_call: .
v_call: TRBV6-5
clone_size: many
j_call: TRBJ2-7
cdr3_length: 15
cdr3_aa: CASRKKLEAMGEQYF
cdr3_nt: TGTGCCAGCAGAAAAAAGCTGGAGGCCATGGGTGAGCAGTACTTC

d_call: TRBD2
v_call: TRBV5-8
clone_size: .
j_call: TRBJ2-4
cdr3_length: 16
cdr3_aa: CASSLGLAGTKNIQYF
cdr3_nt: TGTGCCAGCAGCTTGGGGCTAGCGGGCACCAAAAACATTCAGTACTTC

d_call: .
v_call: TRBV5-1
clone_size: .
j_call: TRBJ2-7
cdr3_length: 13
cdr3_aa: CASTKGEQGEQYF
cdr3_nt: TGCGCCAGCACGAAGGGGGAGCAGGGCGAGCAGTACTTC

d_call: .
v_call: TRBV7-3
clone_size: .
j_call: TRBJ2-3
cdr3_length: 15
cdr3_aa: CASGLIRGSPDTQYF
cdr3_nt: TGTGCCAGCGGCTTAATTCGGGGCTCCCCAGATACGCAGTATTTT

d_call: .
v_call: TRBV29-1
clone_size: few
j_call: TRBJ2-5
cdr3_length: 13
cdr3_aa: CGGLTQGMETQYF
cdr3_nt: TGCGGCGGGCTCACCCAGGGCATGGAGACCCAGTACTTC

d_call: TRBD1
v_call: TRBV19
clone_size: .
j_call: TRBJ1-5
cdr3_length: 16
cdr3_aa: CASSLWGQDSSQPHHF
cdr3_nt: TGTGCCAGTAGTCTATGGGGACAGGATAGCAGTCAGCCCCACCATTTT

d_call: TRBD1
v_call: TRBV12-3/TRBV12-4
clone_size: medium-sized
j_call: TRBJ1-4
cdr3_length: 16
cdr3_aa: CASSLQGERVNEKLFF
cdr3_nt: TGTGCCAGCAGTCTACAGGGGGAACGCGTGAATGAAAAACTGTTTTTT

d_call: .
v_call: TRBV5-1
clone_size: .
j_call: TRBJ2-1
cdr3_length: 14
cdr3_aa: CSRSLGFSLDEQFF
cdr3_nt: TGCTCCAGGAGCTTAGGATTCAGCCTCGATGAGCAGTTCTTC

d_call: .
v_call: TRBV14
clone_size: .
j_call: TRBJ1-1
cdr3_length: 14
cdr3_aa: CASRPRKGNTEAFF
cdr3_nt: TGTGCCAGCAGGCCCCGGAAGGGAAACACTGAAGCTTTCTTC

d_call: .
v_call: TRBV6-1
clone_size: .
j_call: TRBJ2-1
cdr3_length: 13
cdr3_aa: CASDEALSHEQFF
cdr3_nt: TGTGCCAGCGATGAAGCCCTCAGTCATGAGCAATTCTTC

d_call: .
v_call: TRBV4-1
clone_size: .
j_call: TRBJ1-6
cdr3_length: 16
cdr3_aa: CASSHHLQEADSPLHF
cdr3_nt: TGCGCCAGCAGCCACCATCTACAGGAGGCGGATTCGCCCCTCCACTTT

d_call: .
v_call: TRBV10-3
clone_size: .
j_call: TRBJ1-2
cdr3_length: 15
cdr3_aa: CAISEIGDGGYSYTF
cdr3_nt: TGTGCCATCAGTGAGATAGGGGACGGAGGCTATAGTTACACCTTC

d_call: .
v_call: TRBV6-1
clone_size: .
j_call: TRBJ2-3
cdr3_length: 12
cdr3_aa: CASRGWTGTRYF
cdr3_nt: TGTGCCAGCCGGGGGTGGACAGGTACGCGGTATTTT

d_call: .
v_call: TRBV11-2
clone_size: .
j_call: TRBJ2-5
cdr3_length: 18
cdr3_aa: CASCLARLALGKKETQYF
cdr3_nt: TGTGCTAGCTGCTTAGCGAGGCTAGCCCTGGGAAAAAAAGAGACGCAGTACTTC

d_call: TRBD1
v_call: TRBV5-5
clone_size: .
j_call: TRBJ1-2
cdr3_length: 14
cdr3_aa: CASSPGQDHYGYIF
cdr3_nt: TGTGCCAGCAGCCCTGGACAGGACCACTATGGCTACATCTTC

d_call: .
v_call: TRBV12-3/TRBV12-4
clone_size: .
j_call: TRBJ2-1
cdr3_length: 16
cdr3_aa: CASSSPRSSSYNGQFF
cdr3_nt: TGTGCCAGCAGCTCCCCACGAAGTAGCTCCTACAATGGGCAGTTCTTC

d_call: .
v_call: TRBV11-2
clone_size: .
j_call: TRBJ2-1
cdr3_length: 14
cdr3_aa: CASSLYWQVSVQFF
cdr3_nt: TGTGCCAGCAGCTTATACTGGCAAGTTAGTGTGCAGTTCTTC

d_call: TRBD1
v_call: TRBV24-1
clone_size: once
j_call: TRBJ2-6
cdr3_length: 18
cdr3_aa: CATSDTGTGDSGDNVLTF
cdr3_nt: TGTGCCACCAGTGATACTGGGACAGGTGACTCTGGGGACAACGTCCTGACTTTC

d_call: .
v_call: TRBV10-2
clone_size: .
j_call: TRBJ2-7
cdr3_length: 14
cdr3_aa: CASREPRRTYEQYF
cdr3_nt: TGCGCCAGCAGAGAGCCTCGCCGAACCTACGAGCAATACTTC

d_call: .
v_call: TRBV11-2
clone_size: .
j_call: TRBJ2-6
cdr3_length: 16
cdr3_aa: CASSLDLGTGANVPTF
cdr3_nt: TGTGCCAGCAGCCTAGATCTCGGGACTGGGGCCAACGTCCCGACTTTC

d_call: TRBD2
v_call: TRBV29-1
clone_size: .
j_call: TRBJ2-1
cdr3_length: 17
cdr3_aa: CSVADSGRPSSYNEQFF
cdr3_nt: TGCAGCGTTGCAGATAGCGGGAGGCCCAGCTCCTACAATGAGCAGTTCTTC

d_call: .
v_call: TRBV5-5
clone_size: once
j_call: TRBJ2-1
cdr3_length: 15
cdr3_aa: CTSSPVQCSYNEQLF
cdr3_nt: TGTACCAGCAGCCCTGTACAGTGTTCCTACAATGAGCAGTTATTC

d_call: .
v_call: TRBV4-2
clone_size: .
j_call: TRBJ2-7
cdr3_length: 18
cdr3_aa: CGSSQVGAVAGGTYEEYF
cdr3_nt: .

d_call: .
v_call: TRBV10-3
clone_size: .
j_call: TRBJ2-7
cdr3_length: 12
cdr3_aa: CVISGAGPEQYF
cdr3_nt: TGCGTCATCAGTGGAGCCGGGCCAGAGCAGTACTTC

d_call: .
v_call: TRBV4-3
clone_size: .
j_call: TRBJ2-7
cdr3_length: 15
cdr3_aa: CANSQDRETPYDQYF
cdr3_nt: TGCGCCAACAGCCAAGATAGGGAGACTCCCTACGATCAGTACTTC

d_call: TRBD1
v_call: TRBV4-1
clone_size: .
j_call: TRBJ1-2
cdr3_length: 14
cdr3_aa: CASSQRDRNYGYTF
cdr3_nt: TGCGCCAGCAGCCAAAGGGACAGAAACTATGGCTACACGTTC

d_call: .
v_call: TRBV11-2
clone_size: .
j_call: TRBJ2-2
cdr3_length: 17
cdr3_aa: CASSLTLGGANARELLF
cdr3_nt: TGTGCCAGCAGCTTAACATTAGGGGGGGCGAACGCCAGGGAGCTGCTTTTT

d_call: .
v_call: TRBV4-2
clone_size: .
j_call: TRBJ2-3
cdr3_length: 15
cdr3_aa: CASSQEKGVTDTHYF
cdr3_nt: TGTGCCAGTAGCCAAGAGAAGGGAGTGACAGATACTCATTATTTT

d_call: .
v_call: TRBV4-2
clone_size: .
j_call: TRBJ2-2
cdr3_length: 14
cdr3_aa: CVGSIGGYTGELFF
cdr3_nt: TGTGTCGGCAGCATAGGGGGTTACACCGGGGAGCTGTTTTTT

d_call: .
v_call: TRBV11-2
clone_size: .
j_call: TRBJ2-7
cdr3_length: 14
cdr3_aa: CTSSLDLGGREQYF
cdr3_nt: TGTACCAGCAGCTTAGATCTTGGTGGACGGGAACAGTACTTC

d_call: .
v_call: TRBV29-1
clone_size: .
j_call: TRBJ2-1
cdr3_length: 12
cdr3_aa: CSVQLVGYEQFF
cdr3_nt: TGCAGCGTCCAACTAGTGGGATATGAGCAGTTCTTC

d_call: .
v_call: TRBV11-2
clone_size: .
j_call: TRBJ2-1
cdr3_length: 15
cdr3_aa: CASSYQGEGLGEQFF
cdr3_nt: TGTGCCAGCAGCTACCAGGGGGAGGGATTGGGTGAGCAGTTCTTC

d_call: .
v_call: TRBV11-2
clone_size: .
j_call: TRBJ2-5
cdr3_length: 18
cdr3_aa: CASSLARQALGKKETHYF
cdr3_nt: TGTGCCAGCAGCTTAGCGAGGCAAGCCCTGGGAAAAAAGGAGACCCATTACTTC

d_call: .
v_call: TRBV4-1
clone_size: .
j_call: TRBJ2-1
cdr3_length: 18
cdr3_aa: CASSLGFRELSKYNEKFF
cdr3_nt: TGCGCCAGCAGCCTAGGCTTCCGGGAGTTATCTAAGTACAATGAGAAGTTCTTC

d_call: TRBD2
v_call: TRBV11-2
clone_size: .
j_call: TRBJ2-5
cdr3_length: 16
cdr3_aa: CVSSQTPGGGKEALYF
cdr3_nt: TGTGTCAGCAGCCAAACTCCCGGCGGGGGGAAAGAGGCCCTGTACTTC

d_call: .
v_call: TRBV11-2
clone_size: .
j_call: TRBJ2-1
cdr3_length: 13
cdr3_aa: CASSLDRLAMEFF
cdr3_nt: TGTGCTAGCAGCTTAGATCGGCTCGCGATGGAGTTCTTC

d_call: .
v_call: TRBV11-2
clone_size: .
j_call: TRBJ2-1
cdr3_length: 16
cdr3_aa: CAGSLDPESSYNEQFF
cdr3_nt: TGTGCCGGCAGTTTAGATCCTGAGAGCTCCTACAATGAGCAGTTCTTC

d_call: TRBD2
v_call: TRBV18
clone_size: many
j_call: TRBJ2-3
cdr3_length: 13
cdr3_aa: CASSQRETDTQYF
cdr3_nt: TGTGCCAGCTCTCAGCGGGAGACAGATACGCAGTATTTT

d_call: TRBD2
v_call: TRBV12-3/TRBV12-4
clone_size: .
j_call: TRBJ2-1
cdr3_length: 14
cdr3_aa: CASSFRGGPSEQFF
cdr3_nt: TGTGCCAGTAGTTTTCGGGGAGGGCCCAGTGAGCAATTCTTC

d_call: TRBD2
v_call: TRBV4-2
clone_size: .
j_call: TRBJ2-3
cdr3_length: 13
cdr3_aa: CACSQDLGGRQYF
cdr3_nt: TGTGCCTGCAGCCAAGACTTGGGCGGGAGGCAGTATTTT

d_call: .
v_call: TRBV11-2
clone_size: .
j_call: TRBJ2-5
cdr3_length: 16
cdr3_aa: CASSQIPGVGKETQYF
cdr3_nt: TGTGCCAGCAGCCAAATTCCAGGCGTGGGGAAAGAGACCCAATACTTC

d_call: .
v_call: TRBV20-1
clone_size: .
j_call: TRBJ2-2
cdr3_length: 15
cdr3_aa: CSASHYPGGTGELFF
cdr3_nt: TGCAGTGCTAGTCATTATCCTGGGGGGACCGGGGAGCTGTTTTTT

d_call: TRBD1
v_call: TRBV10-2
clone_size: .
j_call: TRBJ1-2
cdr3_length: 15
cdr3_aa: CDSRDTGEVYYGYTF
cdr3_nt: TGCGACAGCAGGGACACAGGGGAGGTTTACTATGGCTACACCTTC

d_call: .
v_call: TRBV6-6
clone_size: .
j_call: TRBJ1-2
cdr3_length: 14
cdr3_aa: CATSDTGESYGYTF
cdr3_nt: TGTGCCACCAGTGACACGGGGGAGAGCTATGGCTATACCTTC

d_call: TRBD2
v_call: TRBV4-1
clone_size: .
j_call: TRBJ2-7
cdr3_length: 16
cdr3_aa: CASSQSLAEPLHEQYF
cdr3_nt: TGCGCCAGCAGCCAATCCCTAGCGGAACCACTTCACGAGCAGTATTTC

d_call: .
v_call: TRBV5-5
clone_size: .
j_call: TRBJ2-3
cdr3_length: 14
cdr3_aa: CASSLRIVTDTQYF
cdr3_nt: TGTGCCAGCAGTTTACGGATTGTAACAGATACGCAGTATTTT

d_call: .
v_call: TRBV4-2
clone_size: few
j_call: TRBJ2-1
cdr3_length: 12
cdr3_aa: CASGVGVNEQFF
cdr3_nt: TGTGCCAGCGGTGTAGGGGTGAATGAGCAGTTCTTC

d_call: .
v_call: TRBV4-2
clone_size: .
j_call: TRBJ2-3
cdr3_length: 15
cdr3_aa: CASSQGKGVTDTRYF
cdr3_nt: TGTGCCAGCAGCCAAGGGAAGGGGGTGACAGATACGCGGTATTTT